This TCR beta chain appears in the sequencing data of a study of OX40 agonist ivuxolimab in advanced cancers. Background on the study: At about 81% male, the cohort had a mean age of about 55 years, ranging from 23 to 79. Prior therapy, whether anti-PD-1, anti-PD-L1 or anti-CTLA-4, was allowed, and roughly 41% had some. The study, taken as a whole, reports: Low normalized T-cell clonal expansion also characterized some of the nonresponders. Undetermined was the antigen specificity of the expanded peripheral T cells.

The method was immunoSEQ multiplex PCR; TCRdb's version includes in-frame clones alone and lacks a portion of them. The sample lists 30,000 or so clones; 82% were seen once. This clone has a single count. Its matching antigen is unknown. The sequencing here drew on CD4+ or CD8+ T cells sorted from blood, taken in a trial of the OX40 agonist ivuxolimab. The clonotype was recovered from an adult with an advanced solid tumor such as melanoma, head and neck, liver or kidney cancer.

The CDR3 nucleotides read TGTGCCAGCAGTTTAGACGTTAATCAGCCCCAGCATTTT. This encodes CASSLDVNQPQHF. The chain recombines TRBV27 with TRBJ1-5, with D unclear. Trimming stripped 2 bases from V and 4 bases from J, with 6 bases between. Germline V gene sequence: CDR1 MNHEY, CDR2 SMNVEV (reference sequence). The length of the CDR3 is 13 residues.